This T cell receptor (beta chain) was recorded in a study of control samples from healthy donors and cancer patients. The method was immunoSEQ multiplex PCR; TCRdb's version includes in-frame clones alone and lacks a portion of them. The data contain under 20,000 clones, 86% of them singletons. Germline V lookup: CDR1 LGHNA, CDR2 YNFKEQ. Trimming took 1 base from V and 0 from J; bases not matched to a gene: 0. The length of the CDR3 is 15 residues. The origin of this receptor is a woman between 70 and 85 years old with colorectal cancer. The chain carries TRBV4-2 and TRBJ2-1; 7 nucleotides match TRBD2. Sequencing input: PBMCs. CDR3 residues: CASSQGTSSYNEQFF. The CDR3 DNA is TGTGCCAGCAGCCAAGGGACTAGCTCCTACAATGAGCAGTTCTTC.